Listed below are T cell receptor beta chains from one sample, sequenced in a study of radiation and T cells in renal cell carcinoma. Sequencing used immunoSEQ multiplex PCR; TCRdb keeps in-frame clones, though not all of them. The repertoire includes around 140,000 clones, roughly 85% of them detected once, and roughly 23% sits in the top ten. This sample comprised blood, obtained from a patient whose treatment included radiotherapy and nephrectomy. The receptors here all came from a woman in her forties or fifties with renal cell carcinoma. Each CDR3 is given with its conserved first and last residue. The D gene is left open where the match is weak. Expanded clones get a size class; other rows say once, few or many, or leave the size out.

CDR3 protein	CDR3 DNA	clone size	D gene	V gene	J gene
CASSKQGNTIYF	TGTGCCAGCAGCAAACAGGGAAACACCATATATTTT	NA	NA	TRBV5-6	TRBJ1-3
CASSRDRGNNQPQHF	TGTGCCAGCTCACGGGACAGGGGCAACAATCAGCCCCAGCATTTT	NA	TRBD1	TRBV18	TRBJ1-5
CASSLTETQYF	TGTGCCAGCAGCCTTACAGAGACCCAGTACTTC	NA	NA	TRBV9	TRBJ2-5
CASNSDGYEQYF	TGTGCCAGCAATTCGGACGGCTACGAGCAGTACTTC	NA	NA	TRBV6-1	TRBJ2-7
CASRTGGNYGYTF	TGTGCCAGCAGGACAGGGGGAAACTATGGCTACACCTTC	NA	TRBD1	TRBV6-5	TRBJ1-2
CASSPLLGGIDEQYF	TGTGCCAGCAGCCCTCTTCTGGGGGGCATCGACGAGCAGTACTTC	NA	NA	TRBV6-5	TRBJ2-7
CASSLVNSNQPQHF	TGTGCCAGCAGTTTAGTGAATAGCAATCAGCCCCAGCATTTT	NA	NA	TRBV27	TRBJ1-5
CASSLDHSPLHF	TGTGCCAGCAGCTTAGATCATTCACCCCTCCACTTT	few	NA	TRBV7-9	TRBJ1-6
CASSVGLAGDEQYF	TGTGCCAGCAGCGTGGGACTAGCGGGAGACGAGCAGTACTTC	NA	TRBD2	TRBV5-6	TRBJ2-7
CASRSREGKNIQYF	TGTGCCAGCAGATCCAGGGAAGGCAAAAACATTCAGTACTTC	NA	NA	TRBV6-5	TRBJ2-4